These 26 T cell receptor beta chains came from one sample sequenced in a study of blood T cells in healthy people across ages. The second PCR ran roughly 7 to 11 cycles with a sample-barcoded 5' primer and J-beta primers. MiXCR, applied by TCRdb to the 5' RACE reads, yields one record per CDR3 protein. The sample lists 1.8 million or so distinct CDR3 sequences, roughly 43% seen once, with 20% to 25% in the top ten. Material: blood. The receptors were gathered from a human donor in good health.

This chain links TRBV7-9 with TRBJ1-1; tentatively, D is TRBD1 (6 bases). The CDR3 length is 13 residues. V was shortened by 5 bases and J by 6 bases, with 13 bases between the two germline ends. Germline-derived CDR1 and CDR2 are SEHNR and FQNEAQ (reference sequence). The CDR3 nucleotides are TGTGCCAGCAGCCTACAGGGTTGGGCTGAAGCTTTCTTT. It codes for CASSLQGWAEAFF.

The CDR3 sequence is CASSRPDGNQETQYF. Here the CDR3 DNA reads TGTGCCAGCAGCCGACCGGACGGCAACCAAGAGACCCAGTACTTC. V usage is TRBV28 and J usage is TRBJ2-5; D gene unclear. V lost 6 bases to trimming and J lost 0 bases, with 14 bases between them. Germline CDR1 is MDHEN and CDR2 is SYDVKM. This CDR3 has 15 amino acids.

This sequence joins TRBV24-1 and TRBJ1-1, with D perhaps matching TRBD1 (5 bases). The CDR3 is 14 residues long. Germline CDR1 KGHDR, CDR2 SFDVKD. The V gene lost 8 bases and the J gene lost 7 bases, with 19 bases spanning the gap. The chain's CDR3 is CATKSPEGRGEAFF. DNA for the CDR3: TGTGCCACCAAATCCCCGGAGGGGCGAGGTGAAGCTTTCTTT.

The chain combines TRBV6-5 with TRBJ2-7, with 8 nucleotides matching TRBD1. The germline V gene encodes CDR1 MNHEY and CDR2 SVGAGI. Trimming at V came to 2 bases and at J to 2 bases, leaving 11 bases not matched to a gene. The CDR3 spans 17 residues. The DNA of the CDR3 is TGTGCCAGCAGTTACGTATCGACAGGGGACAACCCCTACGAGCAGTACTTC. Amino acids: CASSYVSTGDNPYEQYF.

The V and J genes are TRBV7-8 and TRBJ1-1; D remains unclear. Trimming took off 0 bases at V and 5 bases at J, with 7 bases between the two ends. This CDR3 comprises 13 residues. Per the germline V gene, CDR1 is SGHVS and CDR2 is FQNEAQ. This chain's CDR3 is CASSLATLTEAFF. CDR3 DNA sequence: TGTGCCAGCAGCTTAGCTACGTTGACTGAAGCTTTCTTT.

The chain joins TRBV5-5 to TRBJ1-2; D unresolved. Trimming left V 2 bases short and J 4 bases short, with 15 bases between. The CDR3 extends over 15 amino acids. CDR1 and CDR2 (germline): SGHKS, YYEKEE (reference sequence). The CDR3 sequence: CASSLGQAEGYGYTF. The DNA of the CDR3 is TGTGCCAGCAGCTTAGGGCAGGCCGAGGGCTATGGCTACACCTTC.

This clonotype has a handful of counts. The rearrangement links TRBV7-9 to TRBJ2-3; 8 bases match TRBD2. The trim removed 3 bases at V and 0 bases at J, leaving 5 bases unmatched. CDR3 size: 16 residues. Germline CDR1 is SEHNR and CDR2 is FQNEAQ (reference sequence). This CDR3 reads CASSFQAGVSTDTQYF. As DNA, the CDR3 is TGTGCCAGCAGCTTTCAAGCGGGGGTTAGCACAGATACGCAGTATTTT.

This clonotype was detected only a few times. DNA of the CDR3: TGCAGTGCTAGGCCCCGGGACAGGGGGTACGAGCAGTACTTC. Amino acids: CSARPRDRGYEQYF. The V and J genes are TRBV20-1 and TRBJ2-5, with 11 bases that match TRBD1. The DNA end is a closer match to TRBJ2-7, so the J assignment may be wrong. The CDR3 has 14 amino acids. Germline V gene lookup returns CDR1 DFQATT and CDR2 SNEGSKA (reference sequence).

The CDR3 loop is CASSYSGRWGEVGQFF. The CDR3, as DNA: TGTGCCAGCAGTTACTCGGGCCGGTGGGGGGAAGTAGGGCAGTTCTTC. V is TRBV6-2 or TRBV6-3 and J is TRBJ2-1; D might be TRBD2 (6 bases). The CDR3 is made up of 16 amino acids. Germline assignment: CDR1 MNHEY and CDR2 SVGEGT. V dropped 0 bases and J dropped 12 bases, with 21 bases sitting between them.

This clonotype occurred once. The chain uses TRBV6-5 and TRBJ2-1; 7 nucleotides align to TRBD1. With 4 bases clipped from V and 12 bases from J, the junction kept 9 bases outside the gene matches. CDR3 length equals 13 residues. The germline V gene has CDR1 MNHEY and CDR2 SVGAGI. DNA for the CDR3: TGTGCCAGCAGTTCCTCAGGGGGATTCTGGCAGTTCTTC. Translation gives CASSSSGGFWQFF.

The chain recombines TRBV9 with TRBJ2-5; TRBD1 is a possible D gene (6 bases). Germline CDR1 and CDR2: SGDLS and YYNGEE. Trimming shortened V by 4 bases and J by 5 bases, and 21 bases separated the two germline ends. The CDR3 extends over 16 amino acids. CDR3 amino acids: CASSTTPGQPSETQYF. The CDR3 DNA reads TGTGCCAGCAGCACCACTCCGGGACAACCTTCGGAGACCCAGTACTTC.

The gene calls are TRBV7-2 and TRBJ1-1; 7 nucleotides align to TRBD1. Germline V gives CDR1 SGHTA, CDR2 FQGNSA. The CDR3 totals 15 residues. V was pared by 7 bases and J by 3 bases, with 11 bases of the junction left unmatched. CDR3 in DNA: TGTACCAGCACAAGTAAGGGCGACAGGGACACTGAAGCTTTCTTT. Its translation is CTSTSKGDRDTEAFF.

This chain links TRBV6-1 with TRBJ2-7, with no clear D. The CDR3 has 13 residues. CDR1 MNHNS and CDR2 SASEGT come from the germline V gene. The V end was cut by 1 base, the J end by 4 bases, with 8 bases between. As DNA, the CDR3 is TGTGCCAGCAGTGAAGGGCCTAAATACGAGCAGTACTTC. Translation: CASSEGPKYEQYF.

The V and J genes are TRBV20-1 and TRBJ2-7, with D perhaps being TRBD1 or TRBD2 (6 bases each). The end of the DNA is better explained by TRBJ2-5, so the J call may be wrong. CDR1 and CDR2 (germline): DFQATT, SNEGSKA (reference sequence). The CDR3 covers 14 residues. The CDR3 spells CSALEEGRGETQYF. Written as DNA, the CDR3 is TGCAGTGCTTTAGAGGAGGGCAGGGGAGAGACCCAGTACTTC.

This clonotype has a handful of counts. The chain links TRBV7-2 to TRBJ1-5, with D perhaps TRBD1 (5 bases). CDR3 size: 14 residues. Trimming removed 6 bases from V and 9 bases from J, with 18 bases in between. Germline assignment: CDR1 SGHTA and CDR2 FQGNSA. The CDR3 here is CASSPGQGSPPQHF. The DNA for the CDR3 is TGTGCCAGCAGTCCTGGGCAGGGTAGTCCGCCCCAGCATTTT.

V is TRBV12-3 or TRBV12-4 and J is TRBJ2-4; either TRBD1 or TRBD2 may supply D (5 bases each). The V end was cut by 7 bases, the J end by 11 bases, with 15 bases between. The CDR3 has 12 residues. Here the CDR3 reads CASTDAGSVQYF. CDR3 coding DNA: TGTGCCAGCACCGACGCAGGGAGCGTTCAGTACTTC.

This clonotype has only a few counts. The chain uses TRBV20-1 and TRBJ2-3; TRBD2 aligns across 7 bases. Unmatched junction bases numbered 5, after V lost 0 bases and J lost 2 bases. CDR1 is DFQATT and CDR2 is SNEGSKA in the germline V gene (reference sequence). The CDR3 runs to 15 residues. DNA of the CDR3: TGCAGTGCTAGAGAACTGGGGGGGTCCACAGATACGCAGTATTTT. Residues: CSARELGGSTDTQYF.

The chain couples TRBV28 to TRBJ1-1; D is uncertain. Germline V gene data show CDR1 as MDHEN and CDR2 as SYDVKM. Trimming removed 1 base at V and 3 bases at J, with 12 bases between. The CDR3 is 15 amino acids. The CDR3 is CASSLLGYADTEAFF. The CDR3, as DNA: TGTGCCAGCAGTTTATTAGGTTATGCCGACACTGAAGCTTTCTTT.

The rearrangement joins TRBV25-1 to TRBJ2-4; D is undetermined. The CDR3 has 13 residues. V was shortened by 1 base and J by 4 bases, with 5 bases between the two germline ends. Germline CDR1 MGHDK, CDR2 SYGVNS. The CDR3 reads CASSEFGKNIQYF. Here the CDR3 DNA reads TGTGCCAGCAGTGAATTTGGGAAAAACATTCAGTACTTC.

The chain has TRBV5-1 and TRBJ2-4, with 7 bases matching TRBD1. The V and J ends lost 4 bases and 5 bases, in that order; junction bases with no gene match: 3. The germline CDR1 and CDR2 sequences are SGHRS and YFSETQ. This CDR3 has 13 amino acids. The CDR3 nucleotides read TGCGCCAGCAGCGCCGGGACAGAAAACATTCAGTACTTC. Translated: CASSAGTENIQYF.

The J gene is TRBJ2-3, the V gene TRBV4-1; 10 nucleotides agree with TRBD2. V was clipped by 4 bases and J by 0 bases; unmatched bases: 4. The CDR3 has 16 amino acids. Germline V CDR1 and CDR2: MGHRA, YSYEKL. The chain's CDR3 is CASSRTLAGSTDTQYF. The CDR3 DNA is TGCGCCAGCAGCCGGACACTAGCGGGGAGCACAGATACGCAGTATTTT.

The chain combines TRBV20-1 with TRBJ1-6; 8 positions match TRBD1. From germline, CDR1 is DFQATT and CDR2 SNEGSKA (reference sequence). Trimming took 6 bases from V and 7 from J; bases not matched to a gene: 17. This CDR3 spans 17 amino acids. CDR3 loop: CSATGTGGYGTNSPLHF. The DNA of the CDR3 is TGCAGTGCCACTGGGACAGGCGGCTACGGTACCAATTCACCCCTCCACTTT.

This rearrangement joins TRBV4-1 to TRBJ2-1; D remains unclear. This CDR3 has 14 amino acids. V lost 0 bases, J lost 7 bases, and 10 bases lay in between. Per germline, CDR1 MGHRA and CDR2 YSYEKL. CDR3 loop: CASSQDQGGNEQFF. The CDR3 region has the DNA TGCGCCAGCAGCCAAGACCAAGGTGGAAATGAGCAGTTCTTC.

The chain has TRBV30 and TRBJ2-3; 7 bases map to TRBD1. Germline V gene data show CDR1 as GTSNPN and CDR2 as SVGIG (reference sequence). The CDR3 totals 16 residues. Germline trimming cut 0 bases from V and 0 bases from J; bases unmatched to any gene: 6. Here the CDR3 reads CAWSVFEGASTDTQYF. For the CDR3, the DNA is TGTGCCTGGAGTGTCTTTGAGGGGGCAAGCACAGATACGCAGTATTTT.

A note on this clonotype: The junction differs from germline at one of its ends, possibly a read error. The rearrangement links TRBV16 to TRBJ1-3, with D possibly matching TRBD1 (5 bases). There are 14 residues in the CDR3. CDR1 is KGHSY and CDR2 is FQNENV in the germline V gene. The CDR3 reads CACSQSGDGNTIYF. The CDR3 DNA reads as TGTGCCTGCAGCCAATCGGGGGACGGAAACACCATATATTTT.

A few counts support this clonotype. The gene calls are TRBV6-2 or TRBV6-3 and TRBJ2-1; 10 nucleotides agree with TRBD2. V lost 6 bases to trimming and J lost 7 bases; unmatched junction nucleotides: 15. Germline V gene lookup returns CDR1 MNHEY and CDR2 SVGEGT. The length of the CDR3 is 17 residues. CDR3 DNA sequence: TGTGCCAGCAGGCAACTAACTAGCGGGGTCATACAAAATGAGCAGTTCTTC. This translates into CASRQLTSGVIQNEQFF.